This record covers a single T cell receptor beta chain. What it recognizes is unknown. TCRdb re-derived calls from the 5' RACE reads in MiXCR, one entry per CDR3 protein. The sample carries around 1.7 million distinct CDR3 sequences, under 35% recorded once. Germline V gives CDR1 DFQATT, CDR2 SNEGSKA (reference sequence). The CDR3 runs 15 residues. Trimming took 5 bases from V and 10 from J; bases not matched to a gene: 13. This record belongs to a study of identical twins. Findings of the study overall: The study drew conclusions from cross-sectional statistical analysis, not from following the same donors.

Material for sequencing was cord blood. The chain is built from TRBV20-1 and TRBJ1-6; 8 bases are a match to TRBD1. The clonotype was recovered from a newborn girl in good health. CDR3 bases: TGCAGTGCTCCCCCCACAGGGGGATCTTGGTCACCCCTCCACTTT. Protein: CSAPPTGGSWSPLHF.